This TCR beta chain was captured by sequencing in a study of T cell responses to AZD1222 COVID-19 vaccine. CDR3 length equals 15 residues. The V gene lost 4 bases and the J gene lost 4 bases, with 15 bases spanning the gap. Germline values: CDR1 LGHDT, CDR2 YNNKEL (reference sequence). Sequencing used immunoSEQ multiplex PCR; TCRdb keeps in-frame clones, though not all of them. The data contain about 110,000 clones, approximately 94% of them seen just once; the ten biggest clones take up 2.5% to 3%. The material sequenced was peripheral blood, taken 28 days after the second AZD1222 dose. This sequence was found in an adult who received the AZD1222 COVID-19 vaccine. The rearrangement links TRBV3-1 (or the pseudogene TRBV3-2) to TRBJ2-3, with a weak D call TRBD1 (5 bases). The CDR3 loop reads CASSLRFQGSDTQYF. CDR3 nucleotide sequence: TGTGCCAGCAGCCTCAGATTTCAGGGATCAGATACGCAGTATTTT.